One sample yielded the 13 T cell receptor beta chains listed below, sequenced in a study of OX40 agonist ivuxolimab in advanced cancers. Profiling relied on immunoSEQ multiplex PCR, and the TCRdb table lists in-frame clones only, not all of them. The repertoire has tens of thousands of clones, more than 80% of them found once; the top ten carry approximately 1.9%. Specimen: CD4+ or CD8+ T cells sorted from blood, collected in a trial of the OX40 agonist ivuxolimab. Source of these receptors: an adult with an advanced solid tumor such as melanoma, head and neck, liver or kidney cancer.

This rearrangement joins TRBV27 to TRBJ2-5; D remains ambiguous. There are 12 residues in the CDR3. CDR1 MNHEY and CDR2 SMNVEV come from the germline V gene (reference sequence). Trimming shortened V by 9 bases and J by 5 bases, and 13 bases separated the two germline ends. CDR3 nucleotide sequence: TGTGCCAGGTGGATGTTGGACGAGACCCAGTACTTC. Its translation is CARWMLDETQYF.

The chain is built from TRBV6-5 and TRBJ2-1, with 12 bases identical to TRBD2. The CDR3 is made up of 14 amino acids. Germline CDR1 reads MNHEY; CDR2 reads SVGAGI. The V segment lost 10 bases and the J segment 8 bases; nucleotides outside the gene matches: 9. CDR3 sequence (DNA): TGTGCCACCCGACTAGCGGGAGAAATAGATGAGCAGTTCTTC. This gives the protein CATRLAGEIDEQFF.

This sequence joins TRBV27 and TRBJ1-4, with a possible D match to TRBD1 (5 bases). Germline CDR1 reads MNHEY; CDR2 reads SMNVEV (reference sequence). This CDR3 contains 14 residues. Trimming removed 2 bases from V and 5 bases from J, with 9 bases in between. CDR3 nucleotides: TGTGCCAGCAGTTTAGCCGGGGACAATGAAAAACTGTTTTTT. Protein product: CASSLAGDNEKLFF.

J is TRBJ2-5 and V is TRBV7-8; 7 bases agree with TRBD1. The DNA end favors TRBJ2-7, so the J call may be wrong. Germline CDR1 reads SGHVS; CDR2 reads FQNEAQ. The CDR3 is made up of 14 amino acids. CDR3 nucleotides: TGTGCCAGCAGCACCTTAACAGGGGTGGACGAGCAGTACTTC. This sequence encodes CASSTLTGVDEQYF.

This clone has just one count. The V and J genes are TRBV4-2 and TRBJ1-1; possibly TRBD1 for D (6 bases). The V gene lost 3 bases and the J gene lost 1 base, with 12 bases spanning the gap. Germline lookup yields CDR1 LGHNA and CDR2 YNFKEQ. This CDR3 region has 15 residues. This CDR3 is CASSHEGHSNTEAFF. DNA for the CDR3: TGTGCCAGCAGCCACGAGGGACACTCGAACACTGAAGCTTTCTTT.

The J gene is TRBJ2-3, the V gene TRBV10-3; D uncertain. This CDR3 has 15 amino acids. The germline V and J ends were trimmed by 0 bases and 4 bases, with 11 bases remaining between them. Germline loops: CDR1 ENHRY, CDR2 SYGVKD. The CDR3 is CAISESNSFSDTQYF. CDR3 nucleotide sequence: TGTGCCATCAGTGAGTCAAACAGTTTCTCAGATACGCAGTATTTT.

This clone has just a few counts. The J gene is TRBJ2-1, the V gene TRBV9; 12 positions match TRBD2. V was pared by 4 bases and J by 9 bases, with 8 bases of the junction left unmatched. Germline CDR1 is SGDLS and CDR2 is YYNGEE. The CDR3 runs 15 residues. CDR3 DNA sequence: TGTGCCAGCAGCCCAACACCGACTAGCGGGAGTGAGCAGTTCTTC. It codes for CASSPTPTSGSEQFF.

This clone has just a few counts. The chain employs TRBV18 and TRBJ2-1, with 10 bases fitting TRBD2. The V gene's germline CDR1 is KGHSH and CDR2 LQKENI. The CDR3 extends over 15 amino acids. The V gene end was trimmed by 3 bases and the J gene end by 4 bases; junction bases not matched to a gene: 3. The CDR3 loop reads CASSPLAGEYNEQFF. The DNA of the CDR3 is TGTGCCAGCTCACCCCTAGCGGGAGAATACAATGAGCAGTTCTTC.

The CDR3 loop is CASSFDRPDTEAFF. The CDR3 coding sequence is TGCGCCAGCAGCTTTGACCGGCCTGACACTGAAGCTTTCTTT. The gene calls are TRBV5-1 and TRBJ1-1, with unresolved D. V lost 2 bases, J lost 3 bases, and 11 bases lay in between. The CDR3 loop spans 14 amino acids. Germline V gene data show CDR1 as SGHRS and CDR2 as YFSETQ.

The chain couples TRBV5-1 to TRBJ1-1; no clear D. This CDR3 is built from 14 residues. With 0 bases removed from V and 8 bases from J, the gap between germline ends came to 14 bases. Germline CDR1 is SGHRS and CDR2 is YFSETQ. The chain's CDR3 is CASSLGRGGIEAFF. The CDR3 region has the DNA TGCGCCAGCAGCTTGGGTCGGGGAGGGATAGAAGCTTTCTTT.

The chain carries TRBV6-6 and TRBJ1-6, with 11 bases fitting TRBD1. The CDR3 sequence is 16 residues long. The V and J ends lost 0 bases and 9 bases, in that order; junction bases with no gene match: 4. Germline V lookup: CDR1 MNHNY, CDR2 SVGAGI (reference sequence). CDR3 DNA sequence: TGTGCCAGCAGTTACTCCTCGGACAGGGGGCCTTCACCCCTCCACTTT. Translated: CASSYSSDRGPSPLHF.

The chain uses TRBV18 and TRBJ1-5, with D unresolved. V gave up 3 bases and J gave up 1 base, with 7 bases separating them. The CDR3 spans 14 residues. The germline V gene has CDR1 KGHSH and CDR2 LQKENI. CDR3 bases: TGTGCCAGCTCACCGGGTCGGAGCAATCAGCCCCAGCATTTT. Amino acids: CASSPGRSNQPQHF.

The CDR3 sequence: CASSVAPNSNQPQHF. CDR3 nucleotides: TGTGCCAGCAGCGTAGCCCCGAATAGCAATCAGCCCCAGCATTTT. The gene calls are TRBV9 and TRBJ1-5; D remains ambiguous. V was pared by 0 bases and J by 0 bases, with 7 bases between. The CDR3 runs 15 residues. Germline V lookup: CDR1 SGDLS, CDR2 YYNGEE. Looking up the rest from reference TRBV9 and TRBJ1-5 gives the full variable domain: DSGVTQTPKHLITATGQRVTLRCSPRSGDLSVYWYQQSLDQGLQFLIQYYNGEERAKGNILERFSAQQFPDLHSELNLSSLELGDSALYFCASSVAPNSNQPQHFGDGTRLSIL.